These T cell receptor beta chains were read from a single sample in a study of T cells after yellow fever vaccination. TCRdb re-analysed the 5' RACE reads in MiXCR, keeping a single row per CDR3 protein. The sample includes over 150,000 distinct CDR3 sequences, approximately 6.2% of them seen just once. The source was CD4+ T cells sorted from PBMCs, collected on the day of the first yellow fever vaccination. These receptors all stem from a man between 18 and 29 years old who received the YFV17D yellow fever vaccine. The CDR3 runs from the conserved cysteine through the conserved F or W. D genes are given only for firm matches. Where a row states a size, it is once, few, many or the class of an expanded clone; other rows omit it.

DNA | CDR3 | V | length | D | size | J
TGTGCCAGCAGCTTATGGGACCAAGAGACCCAGTACTTC | CASSLWDQETQYF | TRBV7-3 | 13 | . | few | TRBJ2-5
TGTGCCAGCAGTGAAGATCAGGGGACCTATGGCTACACCTTC | CASSEDQGTYGYTF | TRBV6-1 | 14 | . | few | TRBJ1-2
TGTGCCAGCAGCTCGGCGATTAGCTCCTACAATGAGCAGTTCTTC | CASSSAISSYNEQFF | TRBV7-6 | 15 | . | . | TRBJ2-1
TGCGCCAGCAGCTTGGACCTCTCGAGCTCCTACAATGAGCAGTTCTTC | CASSLDLSSSYNEQFF | TRBV5-1 | 16 | . | . | TRBJ2-1
TGCGCCAGCGGCGGGACTAGTCCCTACAATGAGCAGTTCTTC | CASGGTSPYNEQFF | TRBV4-3 | 14 | TRBD2 | many | TRBJ2-1
TGCGCCAGCAGCCAAAAAGTACAGGGAAGAGGTGGCCACGAGCAGTACTTC | CASSQKVQGRGGHEQYF | TRBV4-1 | 17 | . | many | TRBJ2-7
TGTGCCACAGGATACGACAGGCCACTGAAGCTTTTCTTT | CATGYDRPLKLFF | TRBV6-5 | 13 | . | many | TRBJ1-1
TGTGCCAGCAGTTTCCGAGCGGGGGGGCCAGAGACCCAGTACTTC | CASSFRAGGPETQYF | TRBV12-3/TRBV12-4 | 15 | TRBD2 | many | TRBJ2-5
TGTGCCAGCGCGATACAGAGCTCCTACAATGAGCAGTTCTTC | CASAIQSSYNEQFF | TRBV5-5 | 14 | . | many | TRBJ2-1
TGTGCCAGCAGCACCGGGACTAGCGGGGGGACCCAGTACTTC | CASSTGTSGGTQYF | TRBV7-8 | 14 | TRBD2 | many | TRBJ2-5
TGTGCCAGCAGCCAAGGCGGGGGGCTGGACACAGATACGCAGTATTTT | CASSQGGGLDTDTQYF | TRBV3-1 | 16 | TRBD2 | many | TRBJ2-3
TGTGCCAGCAATATAGTACAGCCTAGCACAGATACGCAGTATTTT | CASNIVQPSTDTQYF | TRBV7-2 | 15 | . | . | TRBJ2-3
TGTGCCAGCAGCTTAACGGCGGGCTATGGCTACACCTTC | CASSLTAGYGYTF | TRBV7-3 | 13 | . | many | TRBJ1-2
TGTGCCAGCAGTCTGGGGAGTGAAGATACGCAGTATTTT | CASSLGSEDTQYF | TRBV12-3/TRBV12-4 | 13 | . | many | TRBJ2-3
TGTGCCAGCAGCAGAAACGCAGGGGGCGTTAGTGAAAAACTGTTTTTT | CASSRNAGGVSEKLFF | TRBV7-2 | 16 | TRBD1 | . | TRBJ1-4
TGCGCCAGCAGCTCTAGACCGACAGGGGAAGGAGAGACCCAGTACTTC | CASSSRPTGEGETQYF | TRBV5-1 | 16 | TRBD1 | many | TRBJ2-5
TGTGCCAGCAGTTCTGCTGGGGCCAACGTCCTGACTTTC | CASSSAGANVLTF | TRBV12-3/TRBV12-4 | 13 | . | many | TRBJ2-6
TGTGCCAGCAGCTTGTTGGGTTACCAAGAGACCCAGTACTTC | CASSLLGYQETQYF | TRBV5-4 | 14 | . | . | TRBJ2-5
TGTGCCAGCAGCTTAGCTCAGGGTGTAGCCAAAAACATTCAGTACTTC | CASSLAQGVAKNIQYF | TRBV7-2 | 16 | . | few | TRBJ2-4
TGTGCCAGCAGCCGAGGACAGCAAGAGACCCAGTACTTC | CASSRGQQETQYF | TRBV7-2 | 13 | . | many | TRBJ2-5
TGCAGTGCTAGAGAGGATCCCTCGGCTTTCTTT | CSAREDPSAFF | TRBV20-1 | 11 | . | many | TRBJ1-1
TGTGCCAGCACCTTGACAGGGGGCAATTCACCCCTCCACTTT | CASTLTGGNSPLHF | TRBV2 | 14 | TRBD1 | . | TRBJ1-6
TGTGCCAGCAGTATGGACAGGGGCACTGAAGCTTTCTTT | CASSMDRGTEAFF | TRBV12-3/TRBV12-4 | 13 | TRBD1 | few | TRBJ1-1
TGTGCCAGCAGCTCGGCCGCTCTCGGGACAGGGGGGTACGAGCAGTACTTC | CASSSAALGTGGYEQYF | TRBV7-2 | 17 | TRBD1 | many | TRBJ2-7
TGTGCCAGCAGCTTCTCCCATCAGCCCCAGCATTTT | CASSFSHQPQHF | TRBV7-2 | 12 | . | many | TRBJ1-5
TGTGCCAGCAGCTGGGATACGCAGTATTTT | CASSWDTQYF | TRBV7-9 | 10 | . | . | TRBJ2-3
TGCGCCAGCAGCTTGGTTCCCTCAGATACGCAGTATTTT | CASSLVPSDTQYF | TRBV5-1 | 13 | . | many | TRBJ2-3
TGCAGCGTCGCCCGGGCGCCGACAGATACGCAGTATTTT | CSVARAPTDTQYF | TRBV29-1 | 13 | . | . | TRBJ2-3